These T cell receptor beta chains were read from a single sample in a study of cytomegalovirus exposure and HLA in healthy donors. Method: immunoSEQ multiplex PCR; TCRdb's copy keeps in-frame clones and lacks some. The table for this sample gives roughly 80,000 clones. Sequences were obtained from PBMCs. These receptors originate from a woman in her twenties or thirties in good health and CMV-seronegative. Each CDR3 is given with its conserved first and last residue. D genes are given only for firm matches.

J gene	D gene	V gene	CDR3 protein	CDR3 DNA
TRBJ1-2	NA	TRBV2	CASRGREYGYTF	TGTGCCAGCAGGGGCAGAGAGTATGGCTACACCTTC
TRBJ2-7	TRBD1	TRBV29-1	CSVRQGTYEQYF	TGCAGCGTCCGACAGGGAACCTACGAGCAGTACTTC
TRBJ2-1	NA	TRBV4-1	CASSQRFTGNNEQFF	TGCGCCAGCAGCCAACGATTCACAGGGAACAATGAGCAGTTCTTC
TRBJ2-7	TRBD1	TRBV5-4	CASSAGTDLYEQYF	TGTGCCAGCAGCGCCGGGACAGACCTTTACGAGCAGTACTTC
TRBJ2-7	TRBD1	TRBV6-6	CASSYARDREYEQYF	TGTGCCAGCAGTTACGCCCGGGACAGGGAGTACGAGCAGTACTTC
TRBJ1-2	NA	TRBV5-1	CASSLAEGYGYTF	TGCGCCAGCAGCTTGGCAGAGGGCTATGGCTACACCTTC
TRBJ1-2	NA	TRBV27	CASSPGLNYGYTF	TGTGCCAGCAGCCCGGGACTGAACTATGGCTACACCTTC
TRBJ2-2	TRBD2	TRBV4-1	CASSRDGGLAGYAGELFF	TGCGCCAGCAGCCGCGACGGTGGACTAGCAGGATATGCCGGGGAGCTGTTTTTT
TRBJ1-2	NA	TRBV5-6	CASSLGGQTLYGYTF	TGTGCCAGCAGCTTGGGCGGACAGACTCTCTATGGCTACACCTTC
TRBJ1-2	NA	TRBV7-8	CASSVAPLGRGNYGYTF	TGTGCCAGCAGCGTAGCCCCGCTTGGAAGGGGTAACTATGGCTACACCTTC
TRBJ2-7	TRBD1	TRBV6-5	CASSFFGTGSSYEQYF	TGTGCCAGCAGTTTTTTCGGGACAGGGAGCTCCTACGAGCAGTACTTC
TRBJ1-2	TRBD1	TRBV30	CAWSMGQDVYGYTF	TGTGCCTGGAGTATGGGACAGGACGTCTATGGCTACACCTTC
TRBJ1-1	TRBD1	TRBV5-4	CASSAYRGNLTF	TGTGCCAGCAGCGCCTACAGGGGGAACCTGACCTTT
TRBJ2-2	NA	TRBV10-3	CAISAGFEGGELFF	TGTGCCATCAGTGCGGGCTTCGAGGGCGGGGAGCTGTTTTTT
TRBJ2-2	NA	TRBV30	CAFSGGPARELFF	TGTGCCTTCTCAGGAGGTCCTGCTAGGGAGCTGTTTTTT
TRBJ2-7	NA	TRBV6-1	CASSEEAIGGRTTREQYF	TGTGCCAGCAGTGAAGAAGCCATCGGGGGACGGACGACACGGGAGCAGTACTTC
TRBJ2-1	TRBD1	TRBV27	CASSSGGTYNEQFF	TGTGCCAGCAGTTCAGGGGGTACTTACAATGAGCAGTTCTTC
TRBJ2-7	TRBD1	TRBV19	CASSTRTGGEYEQYF	TGTGCCAGTAGTACACGGACAGGGGGGGAATACGAGCAGTACTTC
TRBJ2-6	NA	TRBV7-9	CASSPQASGANVLTF	TGTGCCAGCAGCCCCCAGGCCTCTGGGGCCAACGTCCTGACTTTC
TRBJ2-7	NA	TRBV2	CASGRLRGTYEQYF	TGTGCCAGCGGGAGATTGAGAGGGACCTACGAGCAGTACTTC
TRBJ2-7	NA	TRBV5-6	CASSSGSFVEQYF	TGTGCCAGCAGCAGCGGGTCCTTTGTAGAACAGTACTTC
TRBJ1-2	NA	TRBV5-1	CASSPGTPRERGYTF	TGCGCCAGCAGCCCTGGGACACCTAGGGAGAGGGGCTACACCTTC
TRBJ2-2	TRBD2	TRBV5-1	CASTLAGDTGELFF	TGCGCCAGCACACTAGCGGGAGATACCGGGGAGCTGTTTTTT
TRBJ2-5	NA	TRBV30	CAWSLGPARETQYF	TGTGCCTGGAGTCTGGGGCCGGCGAGAGAGACCCAGTACTTC
TRBJ1-5	TRBD1	TRBV23-1	CASSQSTGDGQPQHF	TGCGCCAGCAGTCAATCTACAGGGGACGGCCAGCCCCAGCATTTT
TRBJ2-1	TRBD2	TRBV5-6	CASSFSGLANEQFF	TGTGCCAGCAGCTTCTCGGGACTAGCTAATGAGCAGTTCTTC
TRBJ2-5	NA	TRBV30	CAWNPSRLAETQYF	TGTGCCTGGAACCCGTCTCGTCTCGCGGAGACCCAGTACTTC
TRBJ2-1	NA	TRBV30	CAWSPAGIVQFF	TGTGCCTGGAGCCCGGCAGGGATTGTTCAGTTCTTC
TRBJ2-3	NA	TRBV18	CASSSVSTDTQYF	TGTGCCAGCTCCTCAGTGAGCACAGATACGCAGTATTTT